This TCR beta chain was recorded in a study of T cell responses to AZD1222 COVID-19 vaccine. To note about this clone: Its antigen is unidentified.

Generated by immunoSEQ multiplex PCR, the TCRdb table keeps only in-frame clones and is missing some. The sample has around 100,000 clones, approximately 84% seen once. Study-level findings and limits: Donors were largely white British and mainly female; clonal diversity was possibly underestimated. Without day 14 samples, only post-peak T cell repertoires were studied.

The sample consisted of peripheral blood, taken on day 0 of AZD1222 vaccination. This sequence originates from an adult in good health.

CDR3 protein: CASRAGEKDEQYF. CDR3 nucleotide sequence: TGCGCCAGCAGGGCCGGGGAAAAGGACGAGCAGTACTTC. The chain is built from TRBV5-1 and TRBJ2-7; tentatively, D is TRBD2 (5 bases). The CDR3 runs 13 residues. Trimming cost V 5 bases and J 5 bases, with 14 bases left between them. The germline V gene encodes CDR1 SGHRS and CDR2 YFSETQ. Complete variable domain (other parts from reference TRBV5-1 and TRBJ2-7): KAGVTQTPRYLIKTRGQQVTLSCSPISGHRSVSWYQQTPGQGLQFLFEYFSETQRNKGNFPGRFSGRQFSNSRSEMNVSTLELGDSALYLCASRAGEKDEQYFGPGTRLTVT.